This TCR beta chain was recovered during a study of blood T cell repertoires in COVID-19. In the study overall: The origin of the acute and convalescent COVID-19 samples was the United States, Italy and Spain. Sources were T cells, B-cell-depleted T cells, or PBMCs; the material itself was cDNA or gDNA.

Clones were read by immunoSEQ multiplex PCR, and TCRdb kept only the in-frame ones, dropping some. Of over 70,000 clones in the sample, 80% were seen once. This CDR3 is 16 amino acids long. CDR1 MNHNS and CDR2 SASEGT come from the germline V gene. With V trimmed by 2 bases and J by 2 bases, 8 bases remained unmatched. The sequenced sample consisted of peripheral blood. The receptor was derived from a woman of 80 years or more with acute or convalescent COVID-19. The gene calls are TRBV6-1 and TRBJ2-5; TRBD1 aligns across 7 bases. As DNA, the CDR3 is TGTGCCAGCAGTGAATCCCAGGGGGTCTCTCAAGAGACCCAGTACTTC. Translating it yields CASSESQGVSQETQYF.